What follows are 4 T cell receptor beta chains derived from one specimen sequenced in a study of blood T cell repertoires in COVID-19. Sequenced by immunoSEQ multiplex PCR; TCRdb stores in-frame clones only, minus some. The sample contains 250,000 or so clones, about nine tenths of which appear only once. The sample comprised PBMCs or T cells enriched from blood (not recorded which). Receptor source: a man in his forties who had recovered from COVID-19.

This clone was counted a few times. The rearrangement uses TRBV6-1 and TRBJ2-2; D remains ambiguous. This CDR3 is 13 amino acids long. Germline V gives CDR1 MNHNS, CDR2 SASEGT. Trimming removed 2 bases at V and 6 bases at J, with 7 bases between. The CDR3 bases are TGTGCCAGCAGTGAAACTCCGTCCGGGGAGCTGTTTTTT. It translates to CASSETPSGELFF.

DNA of the CDR3: TGTGCCTGGAGTGTATCTCTGGGCTACACCTTC. Amino acids: CAWSVSLGYTF. This chain links TRBV30 with TRBJ1-2, with D hard to call. Trimming left V 0 bases short and J 8 bases short, with 7 bases between. CDR3 size: 11 residues. The germline CDR1 and CDR2 sequences are GTSNPN and SVGIG (reference sequence).

This clone was seen once. The chain carries TRBV5-1 and TRBJ2-5; 8 nucleotides line up with TRBD1. Trimming cost V 4 bases and J 1 base; bases outside gene matches: 6. This CDR3 comprises 15 residues. The germline V gene encodes CDR1 SGHRS and CDR2 YFSETQ. Here the CDR3 DNA reads TGCGCCAGCAGCGACGGACAGGGAACCCAAGAGACCCAGTACTTC. Amino acids: CASSDGQGTQETQYF.

The chain employs TRBV5-6 and TRBJ1-2; perhaps TRBD1 as D (5 bases). Germline CDR1 and CDR2: SGHDT and YYEEEE. The CDR3 is made up of 17 amino acids. The V and J ends lost 0 bases and 8 bases respectively, with 23 bases between them. CDR3: CASSLGPSGTTSGGYTF. CDR3 bases: TGTGCCAGCAGCTTGGGGCCGTCAGGGACGACCAGCGGGGGCTACACCTTC.